This TCR beta chain was sequenced for a study of blood T cells in healthy people across ages. The CDR3 is made up of 15 amino acids. The germline V gene encodes CDR1 MGHDK and CDR2 SYGVNS. The germline V and J ends were trimmed by 3 bases and 8 bases, with 16 bases remaining between them. Isolation per sample recovered at least 7 million PBMCs. PCR was performed a second time for about 7 to 12 cycles using a sample-barcoded 5' primer and a J-beta primer mix. TCRdb recomputed calls from the 5' RACE reads with MiXCR, one row per CDR3 protein. The sample lists over a million distinct CDR3 sequences; approximately 63% were seen once.

The sample taken for sequencing was blood. The receptor's source is a man between 18 and 29 years old in good health. The chain couples TRBV25-1 to TRBJ1-4; unclear D gene. CDR3 protein: CASSDPGSLSEKLFF. The DNA of the CDR3 is TGTGCCAGCAGTGACCCGGGATCACTGAGCGAAAAACTGTTTTTT.